The next 8 T cell receptor beta chains were all read from a single sample in a study of blood T cells in healthy people across ages. It was with a sample-barcoded 5' primer and a J-beta primer mix that a second PCR of roughly 7 to 12 cycles was run. MiXCR was run by TCRdb on the 5' RACE reads, yielding one entry per CDR3 protein. The table has over a million distinct CDR3 sequences, approximately 60% seen once. The sequenced sample consisted of blood. These receptors were collected from a man between 18 and 35 years old in good health.

As DNA, the CDR3 is TGTGCCAGCAGCGTGTCTAGCGGGATACAAGAGACCCAGTACTTC. The encoded protein is CASSVSSGIQETQYF. The chain links TRBV4-2 to TRBJ2-5; 9 bases match TRBD2. The CDR3 has 15 residues. Germline trimming cut 5 bases from V and 2 bases from J; bases unmatched to any gene: 6. Looked up from germline, CDR1 is LGHNA and CDR2 is YNFKEQ.

The J gene is TRBJ2-4, the V gene TRBV4-2; TRBD1 matches at 7 bases. The J call is in doubt because the DNA end fits TRBJ2-7 better. The CDR3 consists of 16 residues. CDR1 is LGHNA and CDR2 is YNFKEQ in the germline V gene. Here the CDR3 reads CASSQDGGQLRNEQYF. CDR3 nucleotides: TGTGCCAGCAGCCAAGATGGGGGACAGCTTAGGAACGAGCAGTACTTC.

The gene calls are TRBV4-2 and TRBJ1-1; tentative D call: TRBD1 (6 bases). This CDR3 comprises 15 residues. Germline V gene data show CDR1 as LGHNA and CDR2 as YNFKEQ. V was trimmed by 4 bases and J by 1 base, leaving 13 bases between them. Here the CDR3 reads CASSPVARGNTEAFF. DNA of the CDR3: TGTGCCAGCAGCCCGGTTGCCAGGGGGAACACTGAAGCTTTCTTT.

The CDR3 coding sequence is TGTGCCAGCAGCTATGGAGACAGGGTTCAAGAGACCCAGTACTTC. Translating gives CASSYGDRVQETQYF. The chain couples TRBV11-2 to TRBJ2-5, with 7 bases identical to TRBD1. V lost 4 bases and J lost 2; bases outside the gene matches: 7. Germline lookup yields CDR1 SGHAT and CDR2 FQNNGV. This CDR3 region has 15 residues.

The V and J genes are TRBV10-3 and TRBJ2-5, with 11 nucleotides matching TRBD2. Germline CDR1 reads ENHRY; CDR2 reads SYGVKD. The trim removed 3 bases at V and 3 bases at J, leaving 9 bases unmatched. The CDR3 has 17 amino acids. CDR3 nucleotide sequence: TGTGCCATCAGTGACCCGGGACTAGCGGCCAAAAAAGAGACCCAGTACTTC. This translates into CAISDPGLAAKKETQYF.

This clonotype was found a few times. The chain couples TRBV11-1 to TRBJ2-5, with unresolved D. This CDR3 has 15 residues. Germline V gene data show CDR1 as SGHAT and CDR2 as FQDESV (reference sequence). V gave up 2 bases and J gave up 11 bases, with 21 bases separating them. CDR3 region: CASSLISSHQSEQYF. The CDR3 nucleotides read TGTGCCAGCAGCTTAATCAGTTCCCACCAATCGGAGCAGTACTTC.

There are a few counts of this clonotype. The chain combines TRBV12-3 or TRBV12-4 with TRBJ1-5; no firm D call. Trimming stripped 6 bases from V and 2 bases from J, with 11 bases between. CDR3 length equals 14 residues. CDR3 sequence: CASRDFLGNQPQHF. The DNA for the CDR3 is TGTGCCAGCAGAGATTTTTTGGGCAATCAGCCCCAGCATTTT.

This chain links TRBV6-6 with TRBJ1-5, with 7 bases lining up with TRBD1. The V and J ends lost 5 bases and 2 bases, in that order; junction bases with no gene match: 6. Germline V CDR1 and CDR2: MNHNY, SVGAGI (reference sequence). The length of the CDR3 is 15 residues. The CDR3 here is CASSQDRAGNQPQHF. The CDR3 nucleotides are TGTGCCAGCAGTCAAGACAGGGCGGGCAATCAGCCCCAGCATTTT.